The clone carrying this T cell receptor (beta chain) was observed a few times. What it binds is not known. The ends were cut back, 4 bases at V and 7 bases at J, with 17 bases in the middle. The CDR3 contains 15 residues. The germline CDR1 and CDR2 sequences are MGHDK and SYGVNS. The data derive from a study of identical twins. Study findings and constraints: Models underestimated how often monozygotic twins shared out-of-frame TCR alpha.

Via MiXCR, TCRdb re-called the 5' RACE reads, giving one row per CDR3 protein. The data show 600,000 to 850,000 distinct CDR3 sequences, approximately 18% seen once. These data are also associated with another study on T cells expressing NK-cell markers. This second study says: One of eight sequenced donors was HCMV-seronegative; the other seven were seropositive.

This chain links TRBV25-1 with TRBJ1-5; weak D call: TRBD1 (6 bases). The sequence was obtained from a young woman in good health. The sample consisted of PBMCs. The CDR3 is CASSATQGGEQPQHF. The CDR3 bases are TGTGCCAGCAGTGCGACACAGGGTGGAGAGCAGCCCCAGCATTTT.